The subject of this entry is one T cell receptor beta chain. As yet, its antigen is unknown. This sample is drawn from a study of a mutant IDH1 vaccine in newly diagnosed glioma. Study background: Vaccines were begun 4-6 weeks after radiotherapy alone, or with temozolomide cycles.

TCRdb's table, derived via immunoSEQ multiplex PCR, lists solely in-frame clones and lacks some. Of about 120,000 clones detected, 85% to 90% appear once; the ten largest clones hold roughly 0.65%. The sample's time point: week 11, during vaccination. Vaccine doses each comprised 300 ug of mutant IDH1 20-mer peptide, with topical imiquimod. The sequence derives from a woman aged 45-65 years with glioma. The starting material was PBMCs, obtained from a glioma patient whose treatment included an IDH1 peptide vaccine.

Here the CDR3 reads CASSLPDSYEQYF. The DNA of the CDR3 is TGCGCCAGCAGCTTGCCAGATTCCTACGAGCAGTACTTC. The chain employs TRBV5-1 and TRBJ2-7; no reliable D call. This CDR3 has 13 residues. Germline V gene lookup returns CDR1 SGHRS and CDR2 YFSETQ. V was cut by 1 base and J by 1 base, with 6 bases left in between.